These 30 T cell receptor beta chains came from one sample sequenced in a study of cytomegalovirus exposure and HLA in healthy donors. 13 Jbeta primers and 60 Vbeta primers were used for the PCR. The method was immunoSEQ multiplex PCR; TCRdb's version includes in-frame clones alone and lacks a portion of them. This repertoire shows 100,000 to 150,000 clones, around three quarters found once; its top ten account for about 2%. Sequencing input: PBMCs. These receptors originate from a man aged 18 to 30 in good health and CMV-seronegative.

This clone has a single count. J is TRBJ2-7 and V is TRBV28; 14 bases align to TRBD2. Germline values: CDR1 MDHEN, CDR2 SYDVKM. The CDR3 runs to 19 residues. J was trimmed by 2 bases and V by 8 bases; bases with no gene match: 17. The CDR3, as DNA: TGTGCCAGCTCGCCCTCTGGGACTAGCGGGAGTTGGGAAGCCTACGAGCAGTACTTC. It encodes CASSPSGTSGSWEAYEQYF.

The J gene is TRBJ1-4, the V gene TRBV13, with 11 bases aligning to TRBD1. Unmatched junction bases numbered 6, after V lost 5 bases and J lost 1 base. Germline V gene sequence: CDR1 PRHDT, CDR2 FYEKMQ (reference sequence). The CDR3 has 17 residues. In DNA form, the CDR3 reads TGTGCCAGCAGCCCGGGACAGGGGGAAGGAACTAATGAAAAACTGTTTTTT. This codes for CASSPGQGEGTNEKLFF. Full variable domain (remainder filled in from reference TRBV13 and TRBJ1-4): AAGVIQSPRHLIKEKRETATLKCYPIPRHDTVYWYQQGPGQDPQFLISFYEKMQSDKGSIPDRFSAQQFSDYHSELNMSSLELGDSALYFCASSPGQGEGTNEKLFFGSGTQLSVL.

The sample holds one count of this clone. The chain has TRBV30 and TRBJ1-2, with D maybe TRBD1 (5 bases). Germline values: CDR1 GTSNPN, CDR2 SVGIG (reference sequence). The ends were cut back, 2 bases at V and 8 bases at J, with 18 bases in the middle. The length of the CDR3 is 14 residues. The CDR3 spells CAWSILGTGLGYTF. In DNA, the CDR3 is TGTGCCTGGAGTATTCTTGGTACAGGTCTAGGCTACACCTTC.

The J gene is TRBJ2-1, the V gene TRBV18; 12 positions match TRBD2. There are 15 residues in the CDR3. The V gene end was trimmed by 6 bases and the J gene end by 8 bases; junction bases not matched to a gene: 8. Germline CDR1 and CDR2: KGHSH and LQKENI. The CDR3 DNA is TGTGCCAGCTCCGCCGCGACTAGCGGGAGTGATGAGCAGTTCTTC. Protein sequence: CASSAATSGSDEQFF.

The chain is built from TRBV5-4 and TRBJ2-5, with a possible D match to TRBD1 (7 bases). There are 13 residues in the CDR3. Germline V CDR1 and CDR2: SGHNT, YYREEE (reference sequence). V was clipped by 4 bases and J by 4 bases, with 11 bases between them. CDR3 region: CASSVQGGETQYF. The CDR3 region has the DNA TGTGCCAGCAGCGTCCAGGGGGGAGAGACCCAGTACTTC.

This clone was recorded only once. V and J are TRBV7-2 and TRBJ1-4, with D hard to call. The CDR3 sequence is 14 residues long. The V and J ends lost 4 bases and 4 bases respectively, with 10 bases between them. Germline loops: CDR1 SGHTA, CDR2 FQGNSA. The CDR3 reads CASSSAGFNEKLFF. The CDR3 coding sequence is TGTGCCAGCAGCTCTGCAGGATTTAATGAAAAACTGTTTTTT.

Only one count was recorded for this clone. The chain carries TRBV30 and TRBJ2-1; D uncertain. Germline CDR1 is GTSNPN and CDR2 is SVGIG (reference sequence). V gave up 0 bases and J gave up 9 bases, with 12 bases separating them. The CDR3 loop spans 13 amino acids. CDR3 in DNA: TGTGCCTGGAGTGTTGTTGGAGACGGTGAGCAGTTCTTC. It translates to CAWSVVGDGEQFF.

This chain connects TRBV18 to TRBJ2-6, with D perhaps matching TRBD2 (5 bases). V was clipped by 2 bases and J by 2 bases, with 22 bases between them. The CDR3 contains 20 residues. In germline, CDR1 is KGHSH, CDR2 LQKENI. This CDR3 is CASSPSIGFSGFPGANVLTF. CDR3 coding DNA: TGTGCCAGCTCACCATCTATTGGGTTCAGCGGATTCCCTGGGGCCAACGTCCTGACTTTC.

In DNA, the CDR3 is TGTGCCAGCAGCCAACCGGGACTAGTAATCCACGAGCAGTACTTC. As protein: CASSQPGLVIHEQYF. This chain connects TRBV4-2 to TRBJ2-7; 8 bases are a match to TRBD2. Germline V CDR1 and CDR2: LGHNA, YNFKEQ. The CDR3 consists of 15 residues. V lost 2 bases to trimming and J lost 5 bases; unmatched junction nucleotides: 8.

This chain links TRBV11-2 with TRBJ1-2, with no clear D. Germline V gives CDR1 SGHAT, CDR2 FQNNGV. The CDR3 is 15 residues long. V lost 2 bases, J lost 3 bases, and 13 bases lay in between. The CDR3 nucleotides are TGTGCCAGCAGCTTAATCGTTGAGGGTTACTATGGCTACACCTTC. Amino acids: CASSLIVEGYYGYTF.

The chain employs TRBV19 and TRBJ2-7; TRBD2 might be the D (6 bases). Germline assignment: CDR1 LNHDA and CDR2 SQIVND (reference sequence). V lost 8 bases to trimming and J lost 9 bases, with 14 bases between them. The CDR3 is 11 residues long. The CDR3 loop reads CASSSGRRQYV. CDR3 coding DNA: TGTGCCAGTTCTTCCGGGAGACGGCAGTACGTC.

This clone was found a few times. This chain uses TRBV7-9 with TRBJ2-3; 7 nucleotides align to TRBD1. Germline V gives CDR1 SEHNR, CDR2 FQNEAQ (reference sequence). The CDR3 consists of 15 residues. Trimming took 5 bases from V and 4 from J; bases not matched to a gene: 9. The DNA for the CDR3 is TGTGCCAGCAGCCCTAGGACAGGAGCGGCAGATACGCAGTATTTT. It codes for CASSPRTGAADTQYF.

The chain recombines TRBV6-1 with TRBJ2-7, with 7 bases identical to TRBD2. The CDR3 is made up of 13 amino acids. The germline V gene has CDR1 MNHNS and CDR2 SASEGT. Trimming cost V 7 bases and J 3 bases; bases outside gene matches: 6. The CDR3 DNA sequence: TGTGCCAGCACCCGATGGGGGGGCTACGAGCAGTACTTC. As protein: CASTRWGGYEQYF.

The chain uses TRBV25-1 and TRBJ1-5, with D perhaps TRBD1 (5 bases). CDR1 and CDR2 (germline): MGHDK, SYGVNS. The CDR3 is 14 amino acids. The V gene lost 3 bases and the J gene lost 2 bases, with 8 bases spanning the gap. The CDR3: CASSDREGNQPQHF. DNA of the CDR3: TGTGCCAGCAGTGACAGGGAGGGCAATCAGCCCCAGCATTTT.

This clone was seen a single time. V gene TRBV5-6 combines with J gene TRBJ2-3, with 10 bases that match TRBD2. Trimming at V came to 5 bases and at J to 2 bases, leaving 8 bases not matched to a gene. Germline values: CDR1 SGHDT, CDR2 YYEEEE. The CDR3 length is 16 residues. This CDR3 reads CASRHMTSGFTDTQYF. The CDR3 DNA follows: TGTGCCAGCAGACACATGACTAGCGGGTTCACAGATACGCAGTATTTT.

The J gene is TRBJ2-7, the V gene TRBV11-3, with 7 bases that match TRBD1. This CDR3 is 12 amino acids long. Germline V CDR1 and CDR2: SGHNT, YENEEA. V lost 5 bases, J lost 5 bases, and 3 bases stayed unmatched. CDR3 sequence (DNA): TGTGCCAGCAGCCTCAGGGGGAACGAGCAGTACTTC. Protein: CASSLRGNEQYF. Full variable domain (outside the CDR3, taken from reference TRBV11-3 and TRBJ2-7): EAGVVQSPRYKIIEKKQPVAFWCNPISGHNTLYWYLQNLGQGPELLIRYENEEAVDDSQLPKDRFSAERLKGVDSTLKIQPAELGDSAVYLCASSLRGNEQYFGPGTRLTVT.

The rearrangement joins TRBV18 to TRBJ2-2, with 7 bases identical to TRBD1. Germline V CDR1 and CDR2: KGHSH, LQKENI. V shed 2 bases, J shed 4 bases, and the junction held 4 bases outside the gene matches. The CDR3 sequence is 15 residues long. The chain's CDR3 is CASSPNAGGTGELFF. In nucleotides, the CDR3 is TGTGCCAGCTCACCAAACGCAGGGGGCACCGGGGAGCTGTTTTTT. Variable domain in full (rest from reference TRBV18 and TRBJ2-2): NAGVMQNPRHLVRRRGQEARLRCSPMKGHSHVYWYRQLPEEGLKFMVYLQKENIIDESGMPKERFSAEFPKEGPSILRIQQVVRGDSAAYFCASSPNAGGTGELFFGEGSRLTVL.

Comment on this clone: This sample also contains other DNA sequences that code for the same CDR3. The chain has TRBV27 and TRBJ1-5; tentatively, D is TRBD1 (6 bases). V lost 5 bases, J lost 4 bases, and 12 bases lay in between. The germline gives CDR1 MNHEY, CDR2 SMNVEV (reference sequence). CDR3 length: 14 residues. The CDR3 region has the DNA TGTGCCAGCAGTCCGACAGGATCAAATCAGCCCCAGCATTTT. Amino acid sequence: CASSPTGSNQPQHF.

The count of this clone is one. The J gene is TRBJ2-1, the V gene TRBV5-6, with D unclear. Trimming took off 0 bases at V and 8 bases at J, with 9 bases between the two ends. The CDR3 runs 13 residues. The germline V gene encodes CDR1 SGHDT and CDR2 YYEEEE. The CDR3 region is CASSLGTRYEQFF. The CDR3 nucleotides read TGTGCCAGCAGCTTGGGTACGAGGTATGAGCAGTTCTTC.

This chain uses TRBV2 with TRBJ2-5; the match to TRBD1 covers 10 bases. The CDR3 extends over 15 amino acids. The germline V gene encodes CDR1 SNHLY and CDR2 FYNNEI. The J segment lost 4 bases and the V segment lost 6 bases, leaving 8 bases of the junction unmatched. The CDR3 nucleotides are TGTGCCAGCAGAGCCCGGACAGGGGGAAGAGAGACCCAGTACTTC. Amino acid sequence: CASRARTGGRETQYF.

The chain combines TRBV7-8 with TRBJ2-5; D gene ambiguous. CDR3 length equals 13 residues. Deletions cut 5 bases from V and 5 bases from J, with 12 bases between. Germline CDR1 and CDR2: SGHVS and FQNEAQ. CDR3 sequence: CASSRSTSETQYF. The DNA for the CDR3 is TGTGCCAGCAGCCGTAGCACGTCGGAGACCCAGTACTTC.

About this clone itself: One end of the junction fails to match germline, which may point to a read error. V and J are TRBV7-9 and TRBJ2-5; 11 nucleotides line up with TRBD2. This CDR3 region has 16 residues. CDR1 and CDR2 from the germline V gene are SEHNR and FQNEAQ (reference sequence). This chain's CDR3 is CSSSYTLAGGGETQYF. CDR3 DNA: TGTTCCAGCAGCTATACCCTAGCGGGAGGAGGGGAGACCCAGTACTTC. The full variable domain, in which reference TRBV7-9 and TRBJ2-5 provide the parts outside the CDR3, is DTGVSQNPRHKITKRGQNVTFRCDPISEHNRLYWYRQTLGQGPEFLTYFQNEAQLEKSRLLSDRFSAERPKGSFSTLEIQRTEQGDSAMYLCSSSYTLAGGGETQYFGPGTRLLVL.

V usage is TRBV30 and J usage is TRBJ2-1; 13 bases fit TRBD2. CDR3 length equals 20 residues. The germline gives CDR1 GTSNPN, CDR2 SVGIG (reference sequence). V shed 4 bases, J shed 4 bases, and the junction held 19 bases outside the gene matches. The CDR3 bases are TGTGCCTGGACCGGGTGGGGACTAGCGGGAAGCGGGGGGCTATACAATGAGCAGTTCTTC. Protein product: CAWTGWGLAGSGGLYNEQFF.

The chain employs TRBV14 and TRBJ2-1; D remains unclear. V was trimmed by 0 bases and J by 0 bases, leaving 3 bases between them. CDR1 is SGHDN, CDR2 FVKESK, per germline. The CDR3 extends over 14 amino acids. For the CDR3, the DNA is TGTGCCAGCAGCCAAGACAGCTCCTACAATGAGCAGTTCTTC. Protein: CASSQDSSYNEQFF.

The chain uses TRBV19 and TRBJ2-1; perhaps TRBD2 as D (7 bases). This CDR3 has 15 amino acids. Germline V gene sequence: CDR1 LNHDA, CDR2 SQIVND (reference sequence). The V end was cut by 3 bases, the J end by 7 bases, with 16 bases between. The CDR3 DNA follows: TGTGCCAGTAGTATCATTGCAAGGGGGGGTAATGAGCAGTTCTTC. Its translation: CASSIIARGGNEQFF. The entire variable domain, with the rest obtained from reference TRBV19 and TRBJ2-1, is as follows: DGGITQSPKYLFRKEGQNVTLSCEQNLNHDAMYWYRQDPGQGLRLIYYSQIVNDFQKGDIAEGYSVSREKKESFPLTVTSAQKNPTAFYLCASSIIARGGNEQFFGPGTRLTVL.

The genes are TRBV6-4 and TRBJ2-1; 10 bases map to TRBD2. The V and J ends lost 5 bases and 4 bases, in that order; junction bases with no gene match: 8. Germline lookup yields CDR1 MRHNA and CDR2 SNTAGT. The CDR3 consists of 16 residues. CDR3 bases: TGTGCCAGCAGTCCCGCTAGCGGGAGCGGTTACAATGAGCAGTTCTTC. Residues: CASSPASGSGYNEQFF.

This chain links TRBV10-3 with TRBJ2-7, with D possibly matching TRBD1 (5 bases). Germline CDR1 is ENHRY and CDR2 is SYGVKD. CDR3 length equals 11 residues. V dropped 5 bases and J dropped 3 bases, with 5 bases sitting between them. Written as DNA, the CDR3 is TGTGCCATCAGTCAGGGCTACGAGCAGTACTTC. Its protein product is CAISQGYEQYF.

The genes are TRBV30 and TRBJ1-2; 9 positions match TRBD1. The CDR3 has 16 amino acids. Looked up from germline, CDR1 is GTSNPN and CDR2 is SVGIG (reference sequence). The J segment lost 3 bases and the V segment lost 1 base, leaving 9 bases of the junction unmatched. CDR3 sequence: CAWSGGQGAIYYGYTF. CDR3 coding DNA: TGTGCCTGGAGTGGGGGACAGGGCGCGATTTACTATGGCTACACCTTC.

The chain combines TRBV30 with TRBJ1-5; a possible D gene is TRBD1 (6 bases). The CDR3 extends over 14 amino acids. V dropped 6 bases and J dropped 0 bases, with 12 bases sitting between them. Germline V gives CDR1 GTSNPN, CDR2 SVGIG (reference sequence). CDR3 sequence reads: CACQTGNSNQPQHF. DNA for the CDR3: TGTGCCTGCCAAACAGGGAATAGCAATCAGCCCCAGCATTTT. Using reference TRBV30 and TRBJ1-5 for the parts outside the CDR3, the full variable domain is SQTIHQWPATLVQPVGSPLSLECTVEGTSNPNLYWYRQAAGRGLQLLFYSVGIGQISSEVPQNLSASRPQDRQFILSSKKLLLSDSGFYLCACQTGNSNQPQHFGDGTRLSIL.

This clone was seen only a few times. V gene TRBV4-1 combines with J gene TRBJ1-5; D gene unclear. Trimming removed 1 base from V and 2 bases from J, with 6 bases in between. The CDR3 is made up of 14 amino acids. Looked up from germline, CDR1 is MGHRA and CDR2 is YSYEKL. CDR3 sequence: CASSQGQGNQPQHF. CDR3 DNA: TGCGCCAGCAGCCAAGGTCAGGGCAATCAGCCCCAGCATTTT.